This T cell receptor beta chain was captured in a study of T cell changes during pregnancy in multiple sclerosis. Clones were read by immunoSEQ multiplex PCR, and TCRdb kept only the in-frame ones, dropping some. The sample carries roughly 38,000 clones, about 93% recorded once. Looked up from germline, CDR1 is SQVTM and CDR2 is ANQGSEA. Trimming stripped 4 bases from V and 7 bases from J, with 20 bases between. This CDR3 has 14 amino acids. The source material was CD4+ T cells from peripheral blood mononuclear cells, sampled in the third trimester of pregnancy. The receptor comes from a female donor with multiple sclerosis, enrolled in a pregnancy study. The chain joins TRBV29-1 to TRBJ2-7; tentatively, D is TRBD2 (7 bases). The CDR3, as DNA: TGCAGCGTTGGGTGGGGGCTAGGACTAGGGGAGCAGTACTTC. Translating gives CSVGWGLGLGEQYF.